This TCR beta chain stems from a study of graft-versus-host responses after intestinal transplantation. General study points: Analysis identified GvH clones in recipient marrow, with some appearing first in ileum or blood. Graft-versus-host to host-versus-graft clonal ratios in allografts were high in patients with graft-donor T cell macrochimerism.

Using immunoSEQ multiplex PCR, the repertoire was profiled, and TCRdb retains in-frame clones only, with some absent. Found here are about 92,000 clones, just over 90% of them singletons; the top ten hold 6%. Trimming cost V 4 bases and J 4 bases, with 18 bases left between them. The CDR3 extends over 15 amino acids. Germline-derived CDR1 and CDR2 are SGHNT and YYREEE (reference sequence). This clone appeared a few times. Its antigen remains unidentified. This TCR came from a human donor who received an intestinal transplant. This sample comprised unstimulated CD8+ T cells sorted from spleen or lymph node cells, obtained before intestinal transplant. The chain joins TRBV5-4 to TRBJ2-7, with D maybe TRBD2 (6 bases). CDR3 region: CASSLGTSWRYEQYF. The CDR3 DNA is TGTGCCAGCAGCCTCGGGACTTCGTGGAGGTACGAGCAGTACTTC. The variable domain in full, with the rest retrieved from reference TRBV5-4 and TRBJ2-7, is ETGVTQSPTHLIKTRGQQVTLRCSSQSGHNTVSWYQQALGQGPQFIFQYYREEENGRGNFPPRFSGLQFPNYSSELNVNALELDDSALYLCASSLGTSWRYEQYFGPGTRLTVT.